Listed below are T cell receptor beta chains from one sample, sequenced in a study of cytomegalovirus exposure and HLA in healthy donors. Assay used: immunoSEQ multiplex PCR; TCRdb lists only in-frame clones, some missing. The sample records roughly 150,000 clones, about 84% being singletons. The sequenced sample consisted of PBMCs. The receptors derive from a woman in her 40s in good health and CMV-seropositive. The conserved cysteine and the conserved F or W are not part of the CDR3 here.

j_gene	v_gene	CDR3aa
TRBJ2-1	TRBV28	ASSLGTSNNEQF
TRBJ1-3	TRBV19	ASSTQGQSPGNTIY
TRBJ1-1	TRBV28	ASRPPPGTDMNTEAF
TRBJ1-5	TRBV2	ASSEYSQGEH
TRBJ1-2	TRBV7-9	ASSLTAPHRANYGYT
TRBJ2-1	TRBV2	ASSDDFSSYNEQF
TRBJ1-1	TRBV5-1	ASSLGQPNTEAF
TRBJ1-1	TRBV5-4	ASSFALNTEAF
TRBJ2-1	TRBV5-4	ASSSPGRADNEQF
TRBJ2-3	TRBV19	ASSIGGPDTQY
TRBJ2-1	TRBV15	ATSGGLYNEQF
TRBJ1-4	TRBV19	ASTGGIEKLF
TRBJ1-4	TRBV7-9	ASSPGGSEKLF
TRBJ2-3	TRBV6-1	ASSEMWAADTQY
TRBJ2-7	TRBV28	ASSTPGTGGIYEQY